This T cell receptor beta chain was captured by sequencing in a study of shared clonotypes between healthy human individuals. The CDR3 sequence is 15 residues long. The germline V and J ends were trimmed by 3 bases and 2 bases, with 14 bases remaining between them. CDR1 is MDHEN, CDR2 SYDVKM, per germline. Study-level points and caveats: Collection of samples was limited to blood; tissue repertoires likely differ.

Study donors comprised healthy, HIV-negative adults devoid of recent acute infection or vaccination. In regard to this clone: Its specificity is not known.

Clones were sequenced by immunoSEQ multiplex PCR, and TCRdb holds only the in-frame ones, with some missing. The table has around 480,000 clones, almost 80% seen once. Sequencing used PBMCs. This TCR derives from a middle-aged woman in good health. Some clones in this sample may be carry-over from other donors' samples. The chain combines TRBV28 with TRBJ2-7, with a tentative D call TRBD1 (5 bases). CDR3: CASSFASAGTYEQYF. The DNA for the CDR3 is TGTGCCAGCAGTTTCGCCTCAGCAGGGACCTACGAGCAGTACTTC. Full variable domain (missing parts from reference TRBV28 and TRBJ2-7): DVKVTQSSRYLVKRTGEKVFLECVQDMDHENMFWYRQDPGLGLRLIYFSYDVKMKEKGDIPEGYSVSREKKERFSLILESASTNQTSMYLCASSFASAGTYEQYFGPGTRLTVT.